The rows below give T cell receptor beta chains drawn from one sample of a study of cytomegalovirus exposure and HLA in healthy donors. Assay: immunoSEQ multiplex PCR; the TCRdb copy retains only in-frame clones and omits some. The sample holds 120,000 or so clones, roughly 78% seen once. Sequenced material: PBMCs. These receptors all stem from a man between 25 and 39 years old in good health and CMV-seronegative. Each CDR3 is given with its conserved first and last residue. A D gene is named only where the DNA matches it firmly. Clone sizes are given selectively: once, few, many, or a class where the clone is expanded.

cdr3_aa	cdr3_nt	clone_size	v_call	j_call	d_call
CASSFLRQGCNQPQHF	TGTGCCAGCAGCTTTCTGAGACAGGGGTGCAATCAGCCCCAGCATTTT	few	TRBV11-3	TRBJ1-5	TRBD1
CASRGSGGSTDTQYF	TGCGCCAGCAGGGGGAGCGGGGGGAGCACAGATACGCAGTATTTT	-	TRBV5-1	TRBJ2-3	TRBD2
CASSLTPQGSGYTF	TGTGCCAGCAGCTTAACCCCACAGGGCTCTGGCTACACCTTC	-	TRBV7-6	TRBJ1-2	-
CASSPDLAGGQNEQFF	TGTGCCAGCAGCCCAGATCTCGCGGGAGGGCAAAATGAGCAGTTCTTC	-	TRBV4-2	TRBJ2-1	TRBD2
CASSSTGTGRAYEQYF	TGTGCCAGCAGTTCTACCGGGACAGGAAGGGCCTACGAGCAGTACTTC	-	TRBV27	TRBJ2-7	TRBD1
CASSLSAGYEQYF	TGTGCCAGCAGTTTATCGGCGGGGTACGAGCAGTACTTC	-	TRBV27	TRBJ2-7	-
CASSEALAIRTEAFF	TGTGCCAGCAGTGAAGCGCTGGCAATTCGAACTGAAGCTTTCTTT	-	TRBV2	TRBJ1-1	-
CASSTRTGGGETQYF	TGTGCCAGCAGCACGCGGACAGGGGGCGGGGAGACCCAGTACTTC	once	TRBV11-3	TRBJ2-5	TRBD1
CASSRVYALSGNTIYF	TGCGCCAGCAGCCGCGTATATGCTCTCTCTGGAAACACCATATATTTT	-	TRBV4-1	TRBJ1-3	-
CASSEGTEQFF	TGCGCCAGCAGTGAGGGGACAGAGCAGTTCTTC	-	TRBV10-1	TRBJ2-1	-
CASSTGLAGQETQYF	TGTGCCAGCAGCACGGGACTAGCGGGACAAGAGACCCAGTACTTC	-	TRBV5-8	TRBJ2-5	TRBD2
CASSRDRNNEQFF	TGTGCCAGCAGCCGGGACAGAAACAATGAGCAGTTCTTC	-	TRBV19	TRBJ2-1	TRBD1
CASSYRTSLYHPLTYEQYF	TGTGCCAGCAGCTACCGGACTAGCCTGTACCACCCTCTCACCTACGAGCAGTACTTC	-	TRBV7-2	TRBJ2-7	TRBD2
CASGRQALNSGNTIYF	TGTGCCAGCGGTAGACAGGCGCTAAACTCTGGAAACACCATATATTTT	-	TRBV7-8	TRBJ1-3	-
CASSQGSGGTYYEQYF	TGCGCCAGCAGCCAAGGATCGGGCGGGACCTACTACGAGCAGTACTTC	-	TRBV4-3	TRBJ2-7	-
CASSPPAAGEAFF	TGTGCCAGCAGCCCGCCCGCGGCTGGGGAAGCTTTCTTT	-	TRBV14	TRBJ1-1	-
CASSSLASAPYEQYF	TGTGCCAGCAGTTCCCTGGCTAGCGCGCCCTACGAGCAGTACTTC	-	TRBV27	TRBJ2-7	-
CSSSLGTSEAFF	TGTTCCAGCAGCTTAGGGACAAGCGAAGCTTTCTTT	-	TRBV7-9	TRBJ1-1	-
CASSLRQGMNTGELFF	TGCGCCAGCAGCCTCAGACAGGGGATGAACACCGGGGAGCTGTTTTTT	-	TRBV5-1	TRBJ2-2	TRBD1
CASSPGTGTDTQYF	TGTGCCAGCAGCCCCGGGACAGGCACAGATACGCAGTATTTT	few	TRBV7-7	TRBJ2-3	TRBD1
CASKESGTGAGDTQYF	TGTGCCAGCAAAGAATCCGGGACAGGGGCGGGGGATACGCAGTATTTT	-	TRBV2	TRBJ2-3	TRBD1
CASSKGTSWKTYEQYF	TGTGCCAGCAGCAAAGGGACTAGCTGGAAGACCTACGAGCAGTACTTC	-	TRBV21-1	TRBJ2-7	-
CASSPGQDYGYTF	TGTGCCAGCAGCCCCGGACAGGACTATGGCTACACCTTC	-	TRBV14	TRBJ1-2	TRBD1
CASSIPGSAYNEQFF	TGTGCCAGTAGTATACCCGGGAGTGCCTACAATGAGCAGTTCTTC	-	TRBV19	TRBJ2-1	-
CASSTGGSSGELFF	TGTGCCAGTAGTACGGGGGGGTCGAGCGGGGAGCTGTTTTTT	once	TRBV19	TRBJ2-2	TRBD2
CASKRLGGQAFF	TGTGCCAGCAAGAGGTTGGGGGGGCAAGCTTTCTTT	-	TRBV6-5	TRBJ1-1	-
CASSVGDRIYEQYF	TGTGCCAGCAGCGTAGGTGACAGGATCTACGAGCAGTACTTC	-	TRBV9	TRBJ2-7	-
CASSIDQGHFQETQYF	TGTGCCAGTAGTATAGATCAAGGACACTTCCAAGAGACCCAGTACTTC	-	TRBV19	TRBJ2-5	-
CASSKWTGSLNTEAFF	TGTGCCAGCAGCAAATGGACAGGGTCCCTGAACACTGAAGCTTTCTTT	-	TRBV11-2	TRBJ1-1	TRBD1
CASSKMRWRQGQGTWGRVF	TGTGCCAGCAGCAAGATGCGTTGGCGTCAGGGACAGGGAACCTGGGGGAGGGTCTTT	few	TRBV21-1	TRBJ1-1	-
CASNRARGNGYTF	TGTGCCAGCAATCGGGCGCGGGGGAATGGCTACACCTTC	-	TRBV6-5	TRBJ1-2	-
CASSPRDRTYNEQFF	TGTGCCAGCAGCCCTCGGGACAGAACTTACAATGAGCAGTTCTTC	few	TRBV7-9	TRBJ2-1	TRBD1
CASNQGVMNTEAFF	TGTGCCAGTAACCAGGGGGTCATGAACACTGAAGCTTTCTTT	-	TRBV19	TRBJ1-1	TRBD1
CSVVKGDYGYPF	TGCAGCGTTGTCAAGGGTGACTATGGCTACCCCTTC	-	TRBV29-1	TRBJ1-2	-
CASSPGQVNMNTEAFF	TGTGCCAGCAGCCCCGGACAGGTGAATATGAACACTGAAGCTTTCTTT	-	TRBV9	TRBJ1-1	TRBD1
CASSQSGRGSSQPQHF	TGTGCCAGCAGCCAATCGGGCAGGGGGAGCTCTCAGCCCCAGCATTTT	once	TRBV16	TRBJ1-5	TRBD1